The 22 T cell receptor beta chains presented below share a single source sample, sequenced in a study of monozygotic twins with inflammatory bowel disease. With the 5' RACE reads reprocessed, TCRdb shows one record per CDR3 protein and no DNA. This table holds more than 120,000 distinct CDR3 sequences. The sequencing sample was made of blood. Every receptor here comes from a human donor with ulcerative colitis or Crohn's disease, or a healthy co-twin of an affected twin (not recorded which).

The rearrangement links TRBV11-3 to TRBJ2-7. The germline V gene has CDR1 SGHNT and CDR2 YENEEA. This CDR3 spans 12 amino acids. The CDR3 spells CASSLDDYEQYF.

V is TRBV4-3 and J is TRBJ2-3; there is no DNA to check the TCRdb D call of TRBD2. CDR1 and CDR2 (germline): LGHNA, YSLEER. The CDR3 totals 17 residues. The CDR3 reads CASSPSASGGAADTQYF.

This chain links TRBV20-1 with TRBJ1-2; TCRdb's D call, TRBD1, is unchecked because there is no DNA. This CDR3 is built from 11 residues. Looked up from germline, CDR1 is DFQATT and CDR2 is SNEGSKA (reference sequence). The CDR3 spells CSARPRGGYTF.

J is TRBJ2-5 and V is TRBV7-7; there is no DNA to check the TCRdb D call of TRBD1. The CDR3 has 15 amino acids. Germline-derived CDR1 and CDR2 are SSHAT and FNYEAQ (reference sequence). The CDR3 region is CASSQNRGTQETQYF.

The gene calls are TRBV7-9 and TRBJ1-1. The V gene's germline CDR1 is SEHNR and CDR2 FQNEAQ (reference sequence). The CDR3 has 14 amino acids. The CDR3 spells CASSAAGGGTEAFF.

This chain joins TRBV4-3 and TRBJ2-3. Germline V gives CDR1 LGHNA, CDR2 YSLEER. The length of the CDR3 is 14 residues. Here the CDR3 reads CASSPYNRPDTQYF.

The chain has TRBV18 and TRBJ1-1. This CDR3 has 14 amino acids. CDR1 is KGHSH, CDR2 LQKENI, per germline. This CDR3 is CASSLGGGRTEAFF. Filled out from reference TRBV18 and TRBJ1-1, the complete variable domain reads NAGVMQNPRHLVRRRGQEARLRCSPMKGHSHVYWYRQLPEEGLKFMVYLQKENIIDESGMPKERFSAEFPKEGPSILRIQQVVRGDSAAYFCASSLGGGRTEAFFGQGTRLTVV.

The V call is TRBV5-1, the J call TRBJ1-1; TCRdb designates TRBD1, a call that cannot be tested without DNA. CDR1 and CDR2 (germline): SGHRS, YFSETQ. There are 15 residues in the CDR3. CDR3 sequence: CASSFGQVVGTEAFF.

This chain joins TRBV7-3 and TRBJ2-2. Germline V gives CDR1 SGHTA, CDR2 FQGTGA. The CDR3 length is 16 residues. The CDR3 here is CASSLGRQANTGELFF.

The chain combines TRBV5-1 with TRBJ2-3; there is no DNA to check the TCRdb D call of TRBD2. Germline lookup yields CDR1 SGHRS and CDR2 YFSETQ. There are 16 residues in the CDR3. This chain's CDR3 is CASSTGLAGATDTQYF.

The chain recombines TRBV7-8 with TRBJ1-2. Per germline, CDR1 SGHVS and CDR2 FQNEAQ. CDR3 length equals 14 residues. The CDR3: CASSLLREAYGYTF. Complete variable domain (other parts from reference TRBV7-8 and TRBJ1-2): GAGVSQSPRYKVAKRGQDVALRCDPISGHVSLFWYQQALGQGPEFLTYFQNEAQLDKSGLPSDRFFAERPEGSVSTLKIQRTQQEDSAVYLCASSLLREAYGYTFGSGTRLTVV.

This chain joins TRBV4-1 and TRBJ1-5; TCRdb's assignment of TRBD1 cannot be checked, as there is no DNA. Germline CDR1 and CDR2: MGHRA and YSYEKL. This CDR3 comprises 16 residues. CDR3 amino acids: CASSHSIQARGNAQHF.

This chain links TRBV4-1 with TRBJ2-7; TCRdb lists TRBD1, though no DNA is available to test this call. CDR3 length: 18 amino acids. Germline assignment: CDR1 MGHRA and CDR2 YSYEKL. CDR3 loop: CASSQYILGGLPPYEQYF.

CDR3 loop: CAWAMTYGYTF. The chain is built from TRBV30 and TRBJ1-2. From germline, CDR1 is GTSNPN and CDR2 SVGIG (reference sequence). The CDR3 loop spans 11 amino acids.

Here the CDR3 reads CASSLFLLTVDSTDTQYF. This sequence joins TRBV28 and TRBJ2-3; as DNA is missing, the TRBD1 call by TCRdb cannot be tested. This CDR3 is 18 amino acids long. Germline CDR1 MDHEN, CDR2 SYDVKM.

This rearrangement joins TRBV5-1 to TRBJ1-4. The CDR3 runs to 13 residues. Germline V gives CDR1 SGHRS, CDR2 YFSETQ. The CDR3 loop reads CASSLDTNEKLFF.

V usage is TRBV20-1 and J usage is TRBJ2-1; without DNA, the TCRdb call of TRBD1 cannot be checked. Germline-derived CDR1 and CDR2 are DFQATT and SNEGSKA (reference sequence). This CDR3 has 14 amino acids. The CDR3 protein is CSSETGGSYNEQFF.

The chain links TRBV20-1 to TRBJ2-3. Germline lookup yields CDR1 DFQATT and CDR2 SNEGSKA (reference sequence). The CDR3 has 14 amino acids. The CDR3 protein is CSAIRVGGTDTQYF.

The chain couples TRBV12-3 or TRBV12-4 to TRBJ2-7; lacking DNA, the TRBD1 call made by TCRdb goes unchecked. This CDR3 has 12 amino acids. This chain's CDR3 is CASSPVLDEQYF.

The chain recombines TRBV18 with TRBJ2-2; with no DNA, the TCRdb D assignment of TRBD2 cannot be verified. This CDR3 is 20 amino acids long. The germline gives CDR1 KGHSH, CDR2 LQKENI. The CDR3 reads CASSPQAAGRRTSNTGELFF.

The chain recombines TRBV18 with TRBJ2-6. The CDR3 consists of 15 residues. CDR1 and CDR2 (germline): KGHSH, LQKENI. This CDR3 is CASSPWVTGANVLTF.

This chain uses TRBV7-2 with TRBJ2-7. Germline lookup yields CDR1 SGHTA and CDR2 FQGNSA. This CDR3 comprises 15 residues. This CDR3 reads CASSLRSEFAYEQYF.